Following are 25 T cell receptor beta chains from one sample sequenced in a study of shared clonotypes between healthy human individuals. The method was immunoSEQ multiplex PCR; TCRdb's version includes in-frame clones alone and lacks a portion of them. In the table there are approximately 2.4 million clones, 95% of which are singletons. The sequenced sample consisted of naive CD4+ T cells sorted from blood. Subset defined: CD45RA+ positively selected. These receptor sequences come from a man aged 18 to 29 in good health.

The chain couples TRBV5-1 to TRBJ2-5; perhaps TRBD1 as D (5 bases). In germline, CDR1 is SGHRS, CDR2 YFSETQ. V lost 0 bases and J lost 1, with 10 bases in between. This CDR3 is 15 amino acids long. CDR3 DNA sequence: TGCGCCAGCAGCTTGGCCTCCAGGGCCCAAGAGACCCAGTACTTC. Its translation is CASSLASRAQETQYF.

In its sample, this clone was seen once. At one boundary the junction diverges from the germline segment, which might be a read error. V usage is TRBV6-1 and J usage is TRBJ1-2; possible D gene TRBD1, 5 bases. Germline assignment: CDR1 MNHNS and CDR2 SASEGT. This CDR3 spans 13 amino acids. The CDR3 DNA follows: TGTGCCAGTAGACCTTTTGGGACGGACCCCCTCGCCTTC. This sequence encodes CASRPFGTDPLAF.

The chain uses TRBV11-2 and TRBJ1-2; D gene uncertain. Germline CDR1 reads SGHAT; CDR2 reads FQNNGV. V was clipped by 0 bases and J by 8 bases, with 13 bases between them. This CDR3 contains 14 residues. CDR3 sequence: CASSLDTVTNGYTF. The CDR3 DNA is TGTGCCAGCAGCTTAGATACAGTGACAAACGGCTACACCTTC.

The chain uses TRBV7-9 and TRBJ1-1; no clear D. The germline V and J ends were trimmed by 11 bases and 7 bases, with 17 bases remaining between them. The V gene's germline CDR1 is SEHNR and CDR2 FQNEAQ (reference sequence). CDR3 length equals 12 residues. The CDR3 spells CAVTQGKIEAFF. CDR3 in DNA: TGTGCCGTCACCCAAGGAAAAATTGAAGCTTTCTTT.

The rearrangement links TRBV30 to TRBJ1-5; 10 positions match TRBD1. Germline values: CDR1 GTSNPN, CDR2 SVGIG (reference sequence). Trimming cost V 4 bases and J 3 bases; bases outside gene matches: 6. CDR3 length: 15 amino acids. This CDR3 reads CAWTTDRGNNQPQHF. CDR3 in DNA: TGTGCCTGGACCACGGACAGGGGGAACAATCAGCCCCAGCATTTT.

This rearrangement joins TRBV29-1 to TRBJ2-5, with 8 nucleotides matching TRBD1. Germline V gene lookup returns CDR1 SQVTM and CDR2 ANQGSEA. The CDR3 has 14 residues. J gave up 4 bases and V 7 bases, and 11 bases lay outside the gene matches. This CDR3 reads CSGNRTGPGETQYF. The CDR3 region has the DNA TGCAGCGGGAACCGGACAGGGCCCGGAGAGACCCAGTACTTC. Drawing the rest from reference TRBV29-1 and TRBJ2-5, the complete variable domain is SAVISQKPSRDICQRGTSLTIQCQVDSQVTMMFWYRQQPGQSLTLIATANQGSEATYESGFVIDKFPISRPNLTFSTLTVSNMSPEDSSIYLCSGNRTGPGETQYFGPGTRLLVL.

This clone came up a few times. V is TRBV4-1 and J is TRBJ2-7; D is uncertain. Germline values: CDR1 MGHRA, CDR2 YSYEKL. Trimming removed 0 bases from V and 0 bases from J, with 12 bases in between. The CDR3 totals 16 residues. The CDR3 region is CASSQEYRQRSYEQYF. CDR3 sequence (DNA): TGCGCCAGCAGCCAAGAGTACAGACAACGCTCCTACGAGCAGTACTTC.

The sample holds one count of this clone. This sequence joins TRBV5-6 and TRBJ2-7; D uncertain. Germline-derived CDR1 and CDR2 are SGHDT and YYEEEE. The germline V and J ends were trimmed by 2 bases and 2 bases, with 8 bases remaining between them. CDR3 length: 13 amino acids. The chain's CDR3 is CASSLEAPYEQYF. The CDR3 region has the DNA TGTGCCAGCAGCTTAGAGGCACCCTACGAGCAGTACTTC.

The chain employs TRBV19 and TRBJ2-1, with 7 bases fitting TRBD2. The germline V gene encodes CDR1 LNHDA and CDR2 SQIVND (reference sequence). This CDR3 spans 13 amino acids. V dropped 2 bases and J dropped 13; count of bases not matched to a gene: 8. The CDR3 nucleotides read TGTGCCAGTAGTATACAGGCGGGAGAGACCCAGTTCTTC. Protein product: CASSIQAGETQFF.

The chain carries TRBV5-4 and TRBJ2-5; D is possibly TRBD1 (6 bases). TRBJ2-7 matches the DNA end more closely, so the J call is doubtful. Germline CDR1 reads SGHNT; CDR2 reads YYREEE (reference sequence). The CDR3 loop spans 16 amino acids. The CDR3 loop is CASSLGGLDSSYEQYF. The CDR3 DNA follows: TGTGCCAGCAGCTTGGGTGGGTTGGACAGCTCCTACGAGCAGTACTTC.

The sample holds one count of this clone. The chain recombines TRBV20-1 with TRBJ1-1; D unresolved. Germline CDR1 is DFQATT and CDR2 is SNEGSKA (reference sequence). Trimming stripped 7 bases from V and 1 base from J, with 7 bases between. CDR3 size: 11 residues. CDR3 DNA sequence: TGCAGTGGCAGGAGGAACACTGAAGCTTTCTTT. Residues: CSGRRNTEAFF.

The CDR3 spells CASSREAGLLYEQYF. CDR3 nucleotide sequence: TGTGCCAGCTCACGAGAAGCGGGCCTCTTATACGAGCAGTACTTC. The V call is TRBV18, the J call TRBJ2-7; perhaps TRBD2 as D (6 bases). V shed 4 bases and J shed 4 bases, with 17 bases lying between them. CDR1 is KGHSH, CDR2 LQKENI, per germline. The CDR3 loop spans 15 amino acids.

CDR3 in amino acids: CASSLDSRGGLQSPLHF. CDR3 in DNA: TGTGCCAGCAGCTTAGATAGCAGGGGAGGACTACAGTCACCCCTCCACTTT. This chain links TRBV11-2 with TRBJ1-6; D might be TRBD1 (6 bases). The V gene's germline CDR1 is SGHAT and CDR2 FQNNGV. V lost 0 bases to trimming and J lost 10 bases, with 19 bases between them. This CDR3 is 17 amino acids long.

CDR3 loop: CAWSWGQGEQFF. CDR3 DNA: TGTGCCTGGAGTTGGGGGCAGGGAGAGCAGTTCTTC. This sequence joins TRBV30 and TRBJ2-1, with D perhaps TRBD1 (6 bases). Between the trimmed V and J ends, which lost 2 bases and 10 bases, there was a span of 12 bases. The CDR3 runs 12 residues. Per germline, CDR1 GTSNPN and CDR2 SVGIG (reference sequence).

The chain uses TRBV28 and TRBJ1-6; D ambiguous. CDR1 and CDR2 from the germline V gene are MDHEN and SYDVKM. This CDR3 is 12 amino acids long. V was trimmed by 5 bases and J by 8 bases, leaving 7 bases between them. The CDR3 loop is CASSPGYSPLHF. Written as DNA, the CDR3 is TGTGCCAGCAGTCCCGGGTATTCACCCCTCCACTTT.

This rearrangement joins TRBV5-4 to TRBJ1-2; tentative D call: TRBD1 (6 bases). V was trimmed by 9 bases and J by 8 bases, leaving 20 bases between them. CDR1 SGHNT and CDR2 YYREEE come from the germline V gene (reference sequence). The CDR3 has 13 amino acids. The CDR3 DNA reads as TGTGCCACCGGCCTGGTGGGGGCTGGGGGCTACACCTTC. Translation: CATGLVGAGGYTF.

Note on this clone: This sample also contains other DNA sequences that code for the same CDR3. The chain links TRBV30 to TRBJ2-7; D is unclear. The CDR3 extends over 12 amino acids. CDR1 and CDR2 from the germline V gene are GTSNPN and SVGIG (reference sequence). Deletions cut 5 bases from V and 0 bases from J, with 8 bases between. DNA for the CDR3: TGTGCCTGGGGCCCCAGCTCCTACGAGCAGTACTTC. Amino acid sequence: CAWGPSSYEQYF.

This chain connects TRBV7-9 to TRBJ1-2, with 9 bases matching TRBD1. The V gene's germline CDR1 is SEHNR and CDR2 FQNEAQ (reference sequence). The CDR3 covers 14 residues. J lost 8 bases, V lost 6 bases, and 10 bases had no gene match. CDR3 in DNA: TGTGCCAGCAGTTCTACCGGGACAGGGACGGGCTACACCTTC. This sequence encodes CASSSTGTGTGYTF. Drawing the rest from reference TRBV7-9 and TRBJ1-2, the complete variable domain is DTGVSQNPRHKITKRGQNVTFRCDPISEHNRLYWYRQTLGQGPEFLTYFQNEAQLEKSRLLSDRFSAERPKGSFSTLEIQRTEQGDSAMYLCASSSTGTGTGYTFGSGTRLTVV.

The chain is built from TRBV6-5 and TRBJ2-3, with unresolved D. In germline, CDR1 is MNHEY, CDR2 SVGAGI. The CDR3 runs 12 residues. Trimming stripped 7 bases from V and 4 bases from J, with 9 bases between. Written as DNA, the CDR3 is TGTGCCAGCAAAGAGTTTCCAGATACGCAGTATTTT. It yields the protein CASKEFPDTQYF.

In this sample, this clone turned up once. The gene calls are TRBV5-1 and TRBJ1-1; the match to TRBD1 covers 7 bases. Losses at the gene ends were 0 bases for V and 5 bases for J; bases not matched to a gene: 7. CDR1 is SGHRS and CDR2 is YFSETQ in the germline V gene. The CDR3 runs to 15 residues. CDR3 in amino acids: CASSLVGQEKTEAFF. The CDR3 nucleotides read TGCGCCAGCAGCTTGGTCGGACAGGAGAAGACTGAAGCTTTCTTT.

The V call is TRBV27, the J call TRBJ2-7; D is ambiguous. In germline, CDR1 is MNHEY, CDR2 SMNVEV (reference sequence). The germline V and J ends were trimmed by 5 bases and 10 bases, with 15 bases remaining between them. The CDR3 length is 12 residues. CDR3 in DNA: TGTGCCAGCAGTCCCCAGGCCCCATTCCAGTACTTC. This codes for CASSPQAPFQYF.

The rearrangement links TRBV29-1 to TRBJ1-3; 7 bases fit TRBD1. Germline V gene data show CDR1 as SQVTM and CDR2 as ANQGSEA. The CDR3 is made up of 13 amino acids. The junction had 3 bases not matched to a gene; V was cut back by 7 bases and J by 0 bases. The CDR3 nucleotides read TGCAGCGCGGGACAGAGCTCTGGAAACACCATATATTTT. As protein: CSAGQSSGNTIYF.

V is TRBV19 and J is TRBJ1-2, with D possibly matching TRBD1 (6 bases). Per germline, CDR1 LNHDA and CDR2 SQIVND (reference sequence). The CDR3 loop spans 15 amino acids. V was clipped by 5 bases and J by 4 bases, with 17 bases between them. CDR3 protein: CASSSQGSLGYGYTF. The CDR3, as DNA: TGTGCCAGTAGTTCCCAGGGGTCTTTGGGCTATGGCTACACCTTC.

This sequence joins TRBV19 and TRBJ1-2; D uncertain. This CDR3 contains 12 residues. CDR1 LNHDA and CDR2 SQIVND come from the germline V gene (reference sequence). Trimming took 5 bases from V and 8 from J, leaving 12 bases between them. The CDR3 nucleotides are TGTGCCAGTAGTCCGGATATCGGCGGCTACACCTTC. Protein product: CASSPDIGGYTF.

Regarding this clone: This same CDR3 is encoded by further DNA sequences in the sample. As DNA, the CDR3 is TGTGCCAGCAGCGTAACAGGGAATACTGAAGCTTTCTTT. It encodes CASSVTGNTEAFF. The genes are TRBV9 and TRBJ1-1, with D possibly matching TRBD1 (6 bases). The V gene's germline CDR1 is SGDLS and CDR2 YYNGEE. The germline V and J ends were trimmed by 1 base and 5 bases, with 9 bases remaining between them. The CDR3 runs 13 residues.